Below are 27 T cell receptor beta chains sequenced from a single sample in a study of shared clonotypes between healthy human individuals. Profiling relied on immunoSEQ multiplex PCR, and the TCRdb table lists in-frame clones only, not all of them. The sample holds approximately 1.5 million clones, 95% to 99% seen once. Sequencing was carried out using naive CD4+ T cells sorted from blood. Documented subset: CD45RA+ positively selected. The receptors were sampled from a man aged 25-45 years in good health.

The CDR3 sequence: CSVTSGDTDTQYF. The CDR3 coding sequence is TGCAGCGTAACTAGCGGCGACACAGATACGCAGTATTTT. The V gene is TRBV29-1, the J gene TRBJ2-3; 8 bases line up with TRBD2. CDR3 length: 13 amino acids. Trimming removed 6 bases from V and 2 bases from J; junction bases left unmatched: 4. Germline lookup yields CDR1 SQVTM and CDR2 ANQGSEA.

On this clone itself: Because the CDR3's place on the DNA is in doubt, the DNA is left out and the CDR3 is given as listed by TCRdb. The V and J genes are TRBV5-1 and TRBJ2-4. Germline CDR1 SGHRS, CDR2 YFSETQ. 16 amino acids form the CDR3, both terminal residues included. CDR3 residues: CASSFGPGSAKNIQYF.

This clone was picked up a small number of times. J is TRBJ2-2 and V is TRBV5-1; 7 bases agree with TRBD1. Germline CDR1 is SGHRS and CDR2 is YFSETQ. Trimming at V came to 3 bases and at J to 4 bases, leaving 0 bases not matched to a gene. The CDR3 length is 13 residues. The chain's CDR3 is CASSWDSTGELFF. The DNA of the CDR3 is TGCGCCAGCAGCTGGGACAGCACCGGGGAGCTGTTTTTT.

DNA of the CDR3: TGTGCCAGCAGCACAGCGAGCTACGAGCAGTACTTC. The encoded protein is CASSTASYEQYF. The chain links TRBV27 to TRBJ2-7, with unresolved D. Trimming cost V 6 bases and J 3 bases, with 9 bases left between them. The length of the CDR3 is 12 residues. The germline V gene has CDR1 MNHEY and CDR2 SMNVEV (reference sequence).

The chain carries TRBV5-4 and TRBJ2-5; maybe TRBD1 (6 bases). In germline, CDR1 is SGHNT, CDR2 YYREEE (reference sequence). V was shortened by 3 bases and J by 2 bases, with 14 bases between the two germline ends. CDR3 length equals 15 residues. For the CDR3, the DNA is TGTGCCAGCAGCTCCGGGAAGACAGGTCAAGAGACCCAGTACTTC. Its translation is CASSSGKTGQETQYF.

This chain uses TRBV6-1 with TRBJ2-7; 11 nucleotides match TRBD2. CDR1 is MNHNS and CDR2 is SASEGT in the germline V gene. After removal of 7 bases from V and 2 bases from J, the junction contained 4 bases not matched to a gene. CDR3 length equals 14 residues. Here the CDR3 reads CASNPLAGAYEQYF. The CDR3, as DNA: TGTGCCAGCAACCCACTAGCGGGGGCCTACGAGCAGTACTTC.

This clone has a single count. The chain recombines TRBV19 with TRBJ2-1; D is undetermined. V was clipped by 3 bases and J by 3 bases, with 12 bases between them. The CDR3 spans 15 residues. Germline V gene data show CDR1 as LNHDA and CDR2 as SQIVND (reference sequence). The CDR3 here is CASSMAASLYNEQFF. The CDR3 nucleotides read TGTGCCAGTAGTATGGCCGCGTCCCTCTACAATGAGCAGTTCTTC.

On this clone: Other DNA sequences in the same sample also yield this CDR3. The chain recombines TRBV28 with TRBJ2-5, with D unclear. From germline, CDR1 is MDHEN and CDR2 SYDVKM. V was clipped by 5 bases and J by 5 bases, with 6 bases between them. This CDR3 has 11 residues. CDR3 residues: CASSLGETQYF. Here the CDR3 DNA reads TGTGCCAGCAGTCTAGGGGAGACCCAGTACTTC. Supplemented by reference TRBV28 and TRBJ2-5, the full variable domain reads DVKVTQSSRYLVKRTGEKVFLECVQDMDHENMFWYRQDPGLGLRLIYFSYDVKMKEKGDIPEGYSVSREKKERFSLILESASTNQTSMYLCASSLGETQYFGPGTRLLVL.

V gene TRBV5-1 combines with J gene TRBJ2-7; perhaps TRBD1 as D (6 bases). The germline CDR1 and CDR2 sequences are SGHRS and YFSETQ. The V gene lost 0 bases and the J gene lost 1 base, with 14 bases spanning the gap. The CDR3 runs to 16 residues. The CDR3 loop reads CASSLGYLQGSYEQYF. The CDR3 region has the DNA TGCGCCAGCAGCTTGGGGTACCTACAGGGTTCCTACGAGCAGTACTTC.

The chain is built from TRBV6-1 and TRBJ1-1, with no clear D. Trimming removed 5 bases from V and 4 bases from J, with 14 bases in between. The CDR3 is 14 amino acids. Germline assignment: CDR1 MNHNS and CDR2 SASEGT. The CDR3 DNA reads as TGTGCCAGCAGTTTGCGGACGGTCATCACTGAAGCTTTCTTT. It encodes CASSLRTVITEAFF.

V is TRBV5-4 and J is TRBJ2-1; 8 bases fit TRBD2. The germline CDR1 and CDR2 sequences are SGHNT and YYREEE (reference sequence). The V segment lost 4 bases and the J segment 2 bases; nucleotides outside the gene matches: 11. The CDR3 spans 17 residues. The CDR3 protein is CASSPTLAGVAYNEQFF. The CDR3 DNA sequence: TGTGCCAGCAGCCCGACTCTAGCGGGTGTAGCCTACAATGAGCAGTTCTTC.

The CDR3 is CASSQRLANTDTQYF. CDR3 bases: TGCGCCAGCAGCCAACGACTAGCGAACACAGATACGCAGTATTTT. J is TRBJ2-3 and V is TRBV4-1; the match to TRBD2 covers 8 bases. The germline V gene has CDR1 MGHRA and CDR2 YSYEKL. After removal of 2 bases from V and 2 bases from J, the junction contained 3 bases not matched to a gene. CDR3 length: 15 amino acids.

The CDR3 sequence: CASSEVGIGSGANVLTF. The CDR3 DNA reads TGTGCCAGCAGTGAGGTAGGGATCGGCTCTGGGGCCAACGTCCTGACTTTC. This rearrangement joins TRBV25-1 to TRBJ2-6; D gene ambiguous. Trimming cost V 3 bases and J 0 bases, with 12 bases left between them. CDR1 is MGHDK and CDR2 is SYGVNS in the germline V gene. The length of the CDR3 is 17 residues.

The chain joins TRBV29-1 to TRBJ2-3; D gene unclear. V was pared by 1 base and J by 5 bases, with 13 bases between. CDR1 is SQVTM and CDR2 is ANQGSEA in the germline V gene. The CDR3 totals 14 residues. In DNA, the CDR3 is TGCAGCGTTGAAGGCAGGAACCTTAGAGATACGCAGTATTTT. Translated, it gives CSVEGRNLRDTQYF.

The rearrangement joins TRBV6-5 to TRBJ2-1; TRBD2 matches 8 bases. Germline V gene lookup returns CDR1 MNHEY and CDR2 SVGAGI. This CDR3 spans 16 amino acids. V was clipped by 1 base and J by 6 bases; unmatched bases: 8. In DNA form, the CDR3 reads TGTGCCAGCAGTTACTGGGAAGCGGGAGAGGGCAATGAGCAGTTCTTC. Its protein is CASSYWEAGEGNEQFF.

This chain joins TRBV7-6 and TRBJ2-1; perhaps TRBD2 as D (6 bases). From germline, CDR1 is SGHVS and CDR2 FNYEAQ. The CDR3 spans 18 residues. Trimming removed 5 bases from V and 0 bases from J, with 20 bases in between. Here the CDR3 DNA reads TGTGCCAGCAGCCCCAGATGGGCGGGACTTAGCTCCTACAATGAGCAGTTCTTC. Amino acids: CASSPRWAGLSSYNEQFF.

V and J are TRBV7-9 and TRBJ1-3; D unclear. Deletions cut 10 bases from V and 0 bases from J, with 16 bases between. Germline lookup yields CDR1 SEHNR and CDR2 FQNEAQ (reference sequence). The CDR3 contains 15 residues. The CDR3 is CAIQALPRSGNTIYF. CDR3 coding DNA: TGTGCCATCCAAGCCCTTCCCCGCTCTGGAAACACCATATATTTT.

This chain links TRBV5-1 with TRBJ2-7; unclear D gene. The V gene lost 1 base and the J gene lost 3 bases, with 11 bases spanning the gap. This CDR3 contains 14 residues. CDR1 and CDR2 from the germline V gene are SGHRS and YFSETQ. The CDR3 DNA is TGCGCCAGCAGCTTGTGGGCGGACCTCTACGAGCAGTACTTC. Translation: CASSLWADLYEQYF.

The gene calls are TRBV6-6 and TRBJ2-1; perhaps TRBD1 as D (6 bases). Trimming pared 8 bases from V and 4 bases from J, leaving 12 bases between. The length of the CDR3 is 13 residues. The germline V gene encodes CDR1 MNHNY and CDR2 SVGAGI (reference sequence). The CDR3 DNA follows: TGTGCCAGCCGAGAGGGGGAGTACAATGAGCAGTTCTTC. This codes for CASREGEYNEQFF.

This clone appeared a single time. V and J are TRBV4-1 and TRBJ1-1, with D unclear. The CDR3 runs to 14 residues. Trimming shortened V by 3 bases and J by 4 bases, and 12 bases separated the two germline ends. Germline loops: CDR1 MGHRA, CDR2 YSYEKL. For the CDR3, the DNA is TGCGCCAGCAGCCACACCACTCGGGGCACTGAAGCTTTCTTT. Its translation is CASSHTTRGTEAFF.

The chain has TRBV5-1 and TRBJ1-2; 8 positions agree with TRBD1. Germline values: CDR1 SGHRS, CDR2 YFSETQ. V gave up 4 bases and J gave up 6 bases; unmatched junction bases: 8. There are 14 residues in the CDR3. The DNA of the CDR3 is TGCGCCAGCAGCATCGACAGGGGATTACATGGCTACACCTTC. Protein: CASSIDRGLHGYTF.

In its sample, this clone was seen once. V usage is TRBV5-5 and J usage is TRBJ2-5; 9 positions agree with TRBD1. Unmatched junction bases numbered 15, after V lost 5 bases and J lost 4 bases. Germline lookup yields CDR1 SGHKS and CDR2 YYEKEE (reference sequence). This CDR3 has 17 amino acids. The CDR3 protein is CASRGTGLAEKVETQYF. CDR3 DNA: TGTGCCAGCAGGGGGACAGGGCTAGCCGAGAAGGTAGAGACCCAGTACTTC.

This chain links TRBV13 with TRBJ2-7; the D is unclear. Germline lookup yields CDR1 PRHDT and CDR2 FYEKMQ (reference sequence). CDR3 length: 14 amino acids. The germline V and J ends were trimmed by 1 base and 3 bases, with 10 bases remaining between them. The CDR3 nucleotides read TGTGCCAGCAGCTTAGACGGAGAAAACTACGAGCAGTACTTC. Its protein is CASSLDGENYEQYF.

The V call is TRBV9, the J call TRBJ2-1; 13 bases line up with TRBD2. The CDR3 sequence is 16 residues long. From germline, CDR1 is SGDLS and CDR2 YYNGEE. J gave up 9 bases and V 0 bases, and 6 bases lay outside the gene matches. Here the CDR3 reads CASSVGGTSGKSEQFF. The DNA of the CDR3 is TGTGCCAGCAGCGTAGGCGGGACTAGCGGGAAGAGTGAGCAGTTCTTC.

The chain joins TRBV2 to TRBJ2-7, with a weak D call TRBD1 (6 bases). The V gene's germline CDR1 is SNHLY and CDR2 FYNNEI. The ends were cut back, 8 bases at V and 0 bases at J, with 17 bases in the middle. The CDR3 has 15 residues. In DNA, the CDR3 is TGTGCCAGCCATCAAAACCGGGACACCTCCTACGAGCAGTACTTC. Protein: CASHQNRDTSYEQYF.

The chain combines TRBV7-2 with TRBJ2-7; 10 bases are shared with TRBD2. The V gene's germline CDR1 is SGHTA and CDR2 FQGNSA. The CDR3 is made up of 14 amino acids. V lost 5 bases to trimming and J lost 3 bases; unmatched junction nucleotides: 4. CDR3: CASSPRTSGYEQYF. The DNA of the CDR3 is TGTGCCAGCAGCCCCCGGACTAGCGGCTACGAGCAGTACTTC.

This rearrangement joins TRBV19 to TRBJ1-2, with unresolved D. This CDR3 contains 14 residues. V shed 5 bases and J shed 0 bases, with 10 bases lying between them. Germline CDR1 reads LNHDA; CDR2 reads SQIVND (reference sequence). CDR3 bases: TGTGCCAGTAGTGCCGGGAGAACTAACTATGGCTACACCTTC. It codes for CASSAGRTNYGYTF.